The 16 T cell receptor beta chains below come from one sample, sequenced in a study of cytomegalovirus exposure and HLA in healthy donors. It was with 60 Vbeta and 13 Jbeta primers that the PCR ran. Some clones are missing from TCRdb's copy, which holds only in-frame ones; the method was immunoSEQ multiplex PCR. The sample shows under 150,000 clones, about 79% of them seen only once. The sequenced sample consisted of PBMCs. The source is a male donor in good health and CMV-seronegative.

The V and J genes are TRBV4-1 and TRBJ2-7; TRBD1 matches at 11 bases. The CDR3 length is 13 residues. V lost 10 bases, J lost 5 bases, and 7 bases stayed unmatched. CDR1 and CDR2 from the germline V gene are MGHRA and YSYEKL. The CDR3, as DNA: TGCGCCACCGGGAGGACAGGGGGCAACGAGCAGTACTTC. Translated, it gives CATGRTGGNEQYF.

This sequence joins TRBV6-5 and TRBJ2-1; perhaps TRBD2 as D (6 bases). The CDR3 is 13 residues long. V was pared by 6 bases and J by 3 bases, with 9 bases between. Germline V gene lookup returns CDR1 MNHEY and CDR2 SVGAGI. CDR3 in amino acids: CASRTSFYNEQFF. The CDR3 DNA reads TGTGCCAGCAGAACTAGCTTCTACAATGAGCAGTTCTTC.

The chain employs TRBV7-9 and TRBJ2-7, with 9 nucleotides matching TRBD1. V gave up 4 bases and J gave up 7 bases; unmatched junction bases: 5. Per the germline V gene, CDR1 is SEHNR and CDR2 is FQNEAQ (reference sequence). The CDR3 length is 13 residues. The CDR3 loop reads CASSYGTGSEQYF. CDR3 bases: TGTGCCAGCAGCTACGGGACAGGGAGTGAGCAGTACTTC. The full variable domain, rest sourced from reference TRBV7-9 and TRBJ2-7, is DTGVSQNPRHKITKRGQNVTFRCDPISEHNRLYWYRQTLGQGPEFLTYFQNEAQLEKSRLLSDRFSAERPKGSFSTLEIQRTEQGDSAMYLCASSYGTGSEQYFGPGTRLTVT.

This chain uses TRBV7-9 with TRBJ2-7; the match to TRBD2 covers 10 bases. CDR3 length equals 15 residues. Germline lookup yields CDR1 SEHNR and CDR2 FQNEAQ (reference sequence). The V gene end was trimmed by 3 bases and the J gene end by 7 bases; junction bases not matched to a gene: 9. The CDR3 sequence: CASSLGLAGVEEQYF. CDR3 nucleotide sequence: TGTGCCAGCAGCTTGGGTCTAGCGGGAGTCGAAGAGCAGTACTTC.

This chain connects TRBV6-5 to TRBJ1-2, with 7 positions matching TRBD1. V lost 0 bases and J lost 6; bases outside the gene matches: 7. The CDR3 extends over 15 amino acids. Germline V gives CDR1 MNHEY, CDR2 SVGAGI. CDR3 coding DNA: TGTGCCAGCAGTTACTCGGGGACAGCCCATAATGGCTACACCTTC. Encoded protein: CASSYSGTAHNGYTF.

The rearrangement uses TRBV7-9 and TRBJ2-5; 7 bases line up with TRBD2. With 8 bases clipped from V and 3 bases from J, the junction kept 9 bases outside the gene matches. Per germline, CDR1 SEHNR and CDR2 FQNEAQ (reference sequence). The CDR3 runs to 14 residues. The CDR3 region has the DNA TGTGCCAGCCTGAAGACTAGCTGGGAAGAGACCCAGTACTTC. This encodes CASLKTSWEETQYF. Filled out from reference TRBV7-9 and TRBJ2-5, the complete variable domain reads DTGVSQNPRHKITKRGQNVTFRCDPISEHNRLYWYRQTLGQGPEFLTYFQNEAQLEKSRLLSDRFSAERPKGSFSTLEIQRTEQGDSAMYLCASLKTSWEETQYFGPGTRLLVL.

This clone was detected only once. V and J are TRBV10-3 and TRBJ2-7; 7 nucleotides match TRBD1. The V segment lost 9 bases and the J segment 1 base; nucleotides outside the gene matches: 6. The germline gives CDR1 ENHRY, CDR2 SYGVKD. This CDR3 contains 13 residues. The chain's CDR3 is CAIHRGGSYEQYF. CDR3 bases: TGTGCCATTCACAGGGGTGGGTCCTACGAGCAGTACTTC.

V gene TRBV30 combines with J gene TRBJ1-2; D is unresolved. Germline lookup yields CDR1 GTSNPN and CDR2 SVGIG (reference sequence). This CDR3 region has 13 residues. V lost 3 bases and J lost 6, with 14 bases in between. CDR3 loop: CAWRPGGTNGYTF. The CDR3 DNA sequence: TGTGCCTGGAGACCCGGAGGCACGAATGGCTACACCTTC.

Only one count was recorded for this clone. V usage is TRBV4-3 and J usage is TRBJ2-3; 8 bases map to TRBD2. V lost 0 bases to trimming and J lost 3 bases; unmatched junction nucleotides: 2. The germline gives CDR1 LGHNA, CDR2 YSLEER. The CDR3 loop spans 15 amino acids. This chain's CDR3 is CASSQDLAGTDTQYF. CDR3 bases: TGCGCCAGCAGCCAAGATCTAGCGGGTACAGATACGCAGTATTTT.

The rearrangement joins TRBV5-4 to TRBJ2-7; TRBD1 might be the D (6 bases). The CDR3 covers 15 residues. Deletions cut 6 bases from V and 0 bases from J, with 16 bases between. Per the germline V gene, CDR1 is SGHNT and CDR2 is YYREEE (reference sequence). The CDR3 spells CASTKKLGASYEQYF. In nucleotides, the CDR3 is TGTGCCAGCACCAAAAAACTGGGGGCCTCCTACGAGCAGTACTTC.

The chain links TRBV28 to TRBJ2-3, with D maybe TRBD1 (6 bases). Trimming pared 3 bases from V and 5 bases from J, leaving 12 bases between. CDR1 is MDHEN and CDR2 is SYDVKM in the germline V gene. CDR3 size: 14 residues. The CDR3 here is CASSFSQGRDTQYF. For the CDR3, the DNA is TGTGCCAGCAGTTTTTCACAGGGTCGAGATACGCAGTATTTT.

The chain combines TRBV7-9 with TRBJ2-5; D is unclear. The J call may be wrong; the DNA end is better matched by TRBJ2-7. CDR1 and CDR2 (germline): SEHNR, FQNEAQ (reference sequence). CDR3 size: 12 residues. The CDR3 protein is CASSSINYEQYF. The CDR3 coding sequence is TGTGCCAGCAGCTCAATAAACTACGAGCAGTACTTC.

The chain is built from TRBV4-1 and TRBJ2-1; 10 positions agree with TRBD2. Germline V gene sequence: CDR1 MGHRA, CDR2 YSYEKL. The CDR3 runs 15 residues. The V segment lost 8 bases and the J segment 6 bases; nucleotides outside the gene matches: 10. The CDR3 loop is CASGRQAGGGNEQFF. CDR3 in DNA: TGCGCCAGCGGTCGACAAGCGGGAGGGGGCAATGAGCAGTTCTTC.

The chain has TRBV11-3 and TRBJ2-5; 10 nucleotides agree with TRBD2. V lost 3 bases, J lost 3 bases, and 7 bases stayed unmatched. CDR1 and CDR2 from the germline V gene are SGHNT and YENEEA. The CDR3 length is 16 residues. CDR3 loop: CASSFSAGTSEETQYF. The CDR3 bases are TGTGCCAGCAGCTTCTCGGCGGGGACTAGCGAAGAGACCCAGTACTTC.

The V call is TRBV7-8, the J call TRBJ2-1, with 8 nucleotides matching TRBD2. Looked up from germline, CDR1 is SGHVS and CDR2 is FQNEAQ. The CDR3 extends over 16 amino acids. The trim removed 4 bases at V and 9 bases at J, leaving 14 bases unmatched. CDR3 bases: TGTGCCAGCAGCTCTATCCAGGGACTAGGGCCTATTGAGCAGTTCTTC. The encoded protein is CASSSIQGLGPIEQFF.

The chain is built from TRBV4-3 and TRBJ2-7, with no clear D. There are 16 residues in the CDR3. The ends were cut back, 0 bases at V and 2 bases at J, with 14 bases in the middle. The germline V gene has CDR1 LGHNA and CDR2 YSLEER. DNA for the CDR3: TGCGCCAGCAGCCAAGATCTACTTACCTCCGCCTACGAGCAGTACTTC. Residues: CASSQDLLTSAYEQYF.